One TCR beta chain is described in this entry. TCRdb's copy holds only in-frame clones and misses some; the assay was immunoSEQ multiplex PCR. The profile shows approximately 120,000 clones, 80% of them singletons. The source of the sample is a study of blood T cell repertoires in COVID-19. V lost 9 bases and J 4 bases, leaving 13 bases between the germline ends. CDR3 length equals 13 residues. CDR1 LNHDA and CDR2 SQIVND come from the germline V gene (reference sequence). Source material: peripheral blood. This TCR came from a human donor in a cohort sampled during active or convalescent COVID-19. The chain has TRBV19 and TRBJ1-3; D is possibly TRBD1 (5 bases). CDR3 protein: CASSREAGNTIYF. The CDR3 region has the DNA TGTGCCAGCTCCAGGGAAGCCGGAAACACCATATATTTT.